This is a list of T cell receptor beta chains from one sample in a study of T cell responses to AZD1222 COVID-19 vaccine. TCRdb keeps only in-frame clones here, not all; method: immunoSEQ multiplex PCR. Here the sample spans approximately 100,000 clones, 75% to 90% being singletons. The sample was peripheral blood, taken on day 0 of AZD1222 vaccination. These receptors were obtained from an adult in good health. CDR3s include the opening cysteine and the closing phenylalanine or tryptophan. D genes are given only for firm matches. Not all rows give a size; the values are once, few, many and, for expanded clones, a class.

d_gene	v_gene	abundance	j_gene	len	CDR3nt	CDR3aa
NA	TRBV12-3/TRBV12-4	NA	TRBJ2-2	12	TGTGCCAGCAGTTTCTATGCCGGGGAGCTGTTTTTT	CASSFYAGELFF
NA	TRBV5-1	NA	TRBJ1-5	15	TGCGCCAGCAGCTCGGGACAAGGTAGCAATCAGCCCCAGCATTTT	CASSSGQGSNQPQHF
NA	TRBV4-1	NA	TRBJ1-4	13	TGCGCCAGCAGCCTGCTACTTAATGAAAAACTGTTTTTT	CASSLLLNEKLFF
TRBD1	TRBV6-4	NA	TRBJ1-2	16	TGTGCCAGCAGTGATACAGGGACAGGTCTGAACTATGGCTACACCTTC	CASSDTGTGLNYGYTF
TRBD1	TRBV10-3	NA	TRBJ1-5	18	TGTGCCAGACGGACAGGGGCTGTGGGTCCGTATGGCAATCAGCCCCAGCATTTT	CARRTGAVGPYGNQPQHF
TRBD2	TRBV6-5	NA	TRBJ2-7	16	TGTGCCAGCAGTAACTTAGCGGGGGGGAACTCCTACGAGCAGTACTTC	CASSNLAGGNSYEQYF
TRBD1	TRBV4-3	NA	TRBJ2-5	16	TGCGCCAGCAGCTTAAGGGGACAGGGCGTGGAAGAGACCCAGTACTTC	CASSLRGQGVEETQYF
TRBD2	TRBV19	many	TRBJ2-5	12	TGTGCCAGTAGTATGTGGCGGGGGGCCCAGTACTTC	CASSMWRGAQYF
NA	TRBV4-3	NA	TRBJ2-4	15	TGCGCCAGCAGCCAAGATAGGGTAACCAAAAACATTCAGTACTTC	CASSQDRVTKNIQYF
TRBD1	TRBV7-8	NA	TRBJ1-4	18	TGTGCCAGCACCCTGGTGCGAGGGGGCCCAAGAACTAATGAAAAACTGTTTTTT	CASTLVRGGPRTNEKLFF
TRBD1	TRBV5-1	NA	TRBJ1-1	13	TGCGCCAGCAGTCAGGGGGCCCGGGGAGAAGCTTTCTTT	CASSQGARGEAFF
TRBD1	TRBV5-1	NA	TRBJ1-1	15	TGCGCCAGCAGCTTGAGGGCAGGGGGAAACACTGAAGCTTTCTTT	CASSLRAGGNTEAFF
NA	TRBV19	NA	TRBJ1-6	14	TGTGCCAGTGGACTCGGGACGGCTAATTCACCCCTCCACTTT	CASGLGTANSPLHF
NA	TRBV28	NA	TRBJ2-7	14	TGTGCCAGCAGTCCCACACCGTCCAGTACAGAGCAGTACTTC	CASSPTPSSTEQYF
NA	TRBV7-9	NA	TRBJ1-1	14	TGTGCCAGCTTAAACGGGGGCTGGGGCACTGAAGCTTTCTTT	CASLNGGWGTEAFF
NA	TRBV4-3	many	TRBJ1-5	17	TGCGCCAGCAGCCTCGCGTGGGGCCTGAACGAAAATCAGCCCCAGCATTTT	CASSLAWGLNENQPQHF
NA	TRBV11-2	NA	TRBJ1-2	14	TGTGCCAGCAGCTTAATGCGGGGAGAAGATGGCTACACCTTC	CASSLMRGEDGYTF